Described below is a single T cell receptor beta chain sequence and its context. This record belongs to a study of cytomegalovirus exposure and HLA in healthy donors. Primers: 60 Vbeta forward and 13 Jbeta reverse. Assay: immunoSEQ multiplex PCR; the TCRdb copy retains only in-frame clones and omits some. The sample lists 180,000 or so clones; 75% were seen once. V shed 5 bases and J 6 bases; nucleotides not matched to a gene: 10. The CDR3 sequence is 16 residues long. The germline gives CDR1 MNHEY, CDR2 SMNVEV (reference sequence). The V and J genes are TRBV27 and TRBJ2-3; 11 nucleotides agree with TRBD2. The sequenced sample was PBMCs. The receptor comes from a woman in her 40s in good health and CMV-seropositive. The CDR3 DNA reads TGTGCCAGCAGTACGGGGACTAGCGGATTCTTGGATACGCAGTATTTT. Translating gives CASSTGTSGFLDTQYF.